The 25 T cell receptor beta chains below all came from one sample that was sequenced in a study of blood T cell repertoires in COVID-19. Produced via immunoSEQ multiplex PCR; TCRdb's table is partial and in-frame only. Among fewer than 450,000 clones listed, roughly 90% were seen once. The sequenced sample consisted of peripheral blood. These receptors were collected from a woman between 65 and 79 years old with COVID-19, enrolled during active disease.

This clone was counted many times. CDR3 DNA sequence: TGTGCCAGCAGCTTACAGGCAGGGTCCTACGAGCAGTACTTC. Protein: CASSLQAGSYEQYF. The chain combines TRBV7-2 with TRBJ2-7, with a possible D match to TRBD1 (5 bases). The CDR3 spans 14 residues. The germline gives CDR1 SGHTA, CDR2 FQGNSA. Trimming removed 2 bases from V and 1 base from J, with 9 bases in between.

The chain carries TRBV5-6 and TRBJ1-5, with 7 bases aligning to TRBD1. This CDR3 is built from 15 residues. V shed 3 bases, J shed 0 bases, and the junction held 3 bases outside the gene matches. Per the germline V gene, CDR1 is SGHDT and CDR2 is YYEEEE. The CDR3 DNA follows: TGTGCCAGCAGCTCGGGACAGAGTAGCAATCAGCCCCAGCATTTT. It translates to CASSSGQSSNQPQHF.

This chain connects TRBV29-1 to TRBJ2-3; the D gene is possibly TRBD2 (6 bases). The CDR3 runs 13 residues. Germline V CDR1 and CDR2: SQVTM, ANQGSEA. V lost 5 bases, J lost 6 bases, and 15 bases lay in between. This chain's CDR3 is CSVQGLAMDTQYF. Written as DNA, the CDR3 is TGCAGCGTTCAAGGTCTAGCGATGGATACGCAGTATTTT.

The chain combines TRBV6-5 with TRBJ1-2; a weak D match, TRBD1 (5 bases). V was pared by 2 bases and J by 8 bases, with 15 bases between. Looked up from germline, CDR1 is MNHEY and CDR2 is SVGAGI. This CDR3 is 14 amino acids long. The chain's CDR3 is CASSYRQGQGGYTF. CDR3 sequence (DNA): TGTGCCAGCAGTTACCGGCAGGGCCAAGGGGGCTACACCTTC.

This clone was counted a single time. The rearrangement links TRBV4-2 to TRBJ2-7, with 14 bases aligning to TRBD2. Looked up from germline, CDR1 is LGHNA and CDR2 is YNFKEQ. CDR3 length equals 17 residues. V lost 0 bases to trimming and J lost 7 bases; unmatched junction nucleotides: 8. CDR3 residues: CASSQEVPGTSGGEQYF. The DNA of the CDR3 is TGTGCCAGCAGCCAAGAAGTTCCCGGGACTAGCGGGGGAGAGCAGTACTTC.

The V gene is TRBV7-9, the J gene TRBJ1-5; 12 nucleotides match TRBD1. V shed 3 bases and J 8 bases; nucleotides not matched to a gene: 8. Germline CDR1 is SEHNR and CDR2 is FQNEAQ (reference sequence). The CDR3 covers 16 residues. The CDR3 bases are TGTGCCAGCAGCTTGGGGACAGGGGGCGGTTTCGAGCCCCAGCATTTT. Translation gives CASSLGTGGGFEPQHF.

The V gene is TRBV11-2, the J gene TRBJ2-1, with TRBD2 matching over 8 bases. There are 15 residues in the CDR3. In germline, CDR1 is SGHAT, CDR2 FQNNGV. The ends lost 1 base at V and 8 bases at J; junction bases unmatched: 7. The CDR3 DNA follows: TGTGCCAGCAGCTTAGTTGGGACTAGACCCCATGAGCAGTTCTTC. This codes for CASSLVGTRPHEQFF. Filled out from reference TRBV11-2 and TRBJ2-1, the complete variable domain reads EAGVAQSPRYKIIEKRQSVAFWCNPISGHATLYWYQQILGQGPKLLIQFQNNGVVDDSQLPKDRFSAERLKGVDSTLKIQPAKLEDSAVYLCASSLVGTRPHEQFFGPGTRLTVL.

The chain joins TRBV27 to TRBJ2-1; the D gene is possibly TRBD1 (6 bases). V was cut by 2 bases and J by 5 bases, with 13 bases left in between. CDR1 is MNHEY, CDR2 SMNVEV, per germline (reference sequence). The CDR3 sequence is 15 residues long. CDR3 in amino acids: CASSLNGQLDNEQFF. The CDR3 DNA reads TGTGCCAGCAGTTTAAACGGACAGCTTGACAATGAGCAGTTCTTC.

The chain carries TRBV28 and TRBJ1-6; a weak D match, TRBD1 (6 bases). Trimming shortened V by 2 bases and J by 7 bases, and 12 bases separated the two germline ends. This CDR3 contains 15 residues. Germline CDR1 reads MDHEN; CDR2 reads SYDVKM. In DNA form, the CDR3 reads TGTGCCAGCAGTTTAGAGGGGGGGTCGAATTCACCCCTCCACTTT. This sequence encodes CASSLEGGSNSPLHF.

The genes are TRBV5-1 and TRBJ1-2; TRBD1 might be the D (6 bases). The CDR3 consists of 15 residues. Trimming pared 4 bases from V and 1 base from J, leaving 14 bases between. The germline V gene encodes CDR1 SGHRS and CDR2 YFSETQ. CDR3 loop: CASSDGGLVNYGYTF. The DNA of the CDR3 is TGCGCCAGCAGCGACGGGGGGCTAGTTAACTATGGCTACACCTTC.

V usage is TRBV5-1 and J usage is TRBJ2-2; D uncertain. The CDR3 is 15 residues long. V lost 5 bases and J lost 3, with 14 bases in between. From germline, CDR1 is SGHRS and CDR2 YFSETQ. CDR3 in DNA: TGCGCCAGCAGTTGGCAGCTAGGCGACACCGGGGAGCTGTTTTTT. It is translated as CASSWQLGDTGELFF.

The genes are TRBV6-5 and TRBJ2-2, with D perhaps matching TRBD1 (7 bases). The CDR3 consists of 14 residues. Germline loops: CDR1 MNHEY, CDR2 SVGAGI. Trimming took 5 bases from V and 5 from J, leaving 12 bases between them. CDR3 loop: CASSTPGGTGELFF. In DNA, the CDR3 is TGTGCCAGCAGTACTCCAGGGGGGACCGGGGAGCTGTTTTTT.

The V call is TRBV9, the J call TRBJ2-3; the match to TRBD1 covers 9 bases. The CDR3 runs 16 residues. Germline V gene lookup returns CDR1 SGDLS and CDR2 YYNGEE. Trimming cost V 3 bases and J 3 bases; bases outside gene matches: 8. This chain's CDR3 is CASSGGDRERTDTQYF. CDR3 coding DNA: TGTGCCAGCAGCGGAGGGGACAGGGAGAGAACAGATACGCAGTATTTT.

CDR3: CASSAPLRRVAGDGVQETQYF. The DNA of the CDR3 is TGTGCCAGCAGCGCACCATTAAGGAGAGTAGCGGGGGACGGGGTCCAAGAGACCCAGTACTTC. The chain uses TRBV9 and TRBJ2-5, with 9 bases identical to TRBD2. Germline loops: CDR1 SGDLS, CDR2 YYNGEE. The CDR3 is 21 residues long. V dropped 3 bases and J dropped 1; count of bases not matched to a gene: 22.

The chain recombines TRBV6-5 with TRBJ2-7, with 8 positions matching TRBD1. Looked up from germline, CDR1 is MNHEY and CDR2 is SVGAGI. This CDR3 spans 15 amino acids. After removal of 4 bases from V and 3 bases from J, the junction contained 8 bases not matched to a gene. The CDR3 DNA sequence: TGTGCCAGCAGTTTTGACCTGGGACAGGTCTACGAGCAGTACTTC. It translates to CASSFDLGQVYEQYF.

This rearrangement joins TRBV28 to TRBJ1-2, with 12 bases that match TRBD1. Looked up from germline, CDR1 is MDHEN and CDR2 is SYDVKM. The length of the CDR3 is 16 residues. V was clipped by 5 bases and J by 8 bases; unmatched bases: 12. The CDR3 DNA reads as TGTGCCAGCAGTCCCCCAGGGACAGGGGGCCTCTGGGGCTACACCTTC. It yields the protein CASSPPGTGGLWGYTF.

This clone is a singleton in its sample. The chain joins TRBV19 to TRBJ2-2, with TRBD1 matching 9 bases. The CDR3 consists of 14 residues. V trimming: 6 bases; J trimming: 1 base; junction bases outside the gene matches: 0. Germline CDR1 reads LNHDA; CDR2 reads SQIVND (reference sequence). The CDR3 region is CASRDRGNTGELFF. CDR3 in DNA: TGTGCCAGTAGGGACAGGGGGAACACCGGGGAGCTGTTTTTT.

The chain recombines TRBV19 with TRBJ1-5; D ambiguous. From germline, CDR1 is LNHDA and CDR2 SQIVND (reference sequence). The V end was cut by 3 bases, the J end by 1 base, with 10 bases between. The CDR3 sequence is 15 residues long. The CDR3 sequence: CASSIDTRSNQPQHF. The CDR3 bases are TGTGCCAGTAGTATTGACACAAGGAGCAATCAGCCCCAGCATTTT.

This chain uses TRBV9 with TRBJ1-3; D is uncertain. The CDR3 is 15 amino acids. With 5 bases removed from V and 7 bases from J, the gap between germline ends came to 19 bases. CDR1 is SGDLS and CDR2 is YYNGEE in the germline V gene. The CDR3 nucleotides are TGTGCCAGCAGTGGGAGCGGGGATATTAGGAACACCATATATTTT. Its translation is CASSGSGDIRNTIYF.

This clone occurred a few times. The chain employs TRBV5-1 and TRBJ1-2; D unresolved. There are 15 residues in the CDR3. The V and J ends lost 4 bases and 2 bases respectively, with 15 bases between them. Germline CDR1 SGHRS, CDR2 YFSETQ. CDR3 coding DNA: TGCGCCAGCAGCACCCTATCGACTGAGAACTATGGCTACACCTTC. This gives the protein CASSTLSTENYGYTF.

This chain connects TRBV7-2 to TRBJ1-6, with a weak D call TRBD1 (5 bases). The V and J ends lost 5 bases and 6 bases respectively, with 14 bases between them. CDR3 length: 15 amino acids. In germline, CDR1 is SGHTA, CDR2 FQGNSA. The CDR3 DNA follows: TGTGCCAGCAGCCCAACCGGGACTAGTAATTCACCCCTCCACTTT. It translates to CASSPTGTSNSPLHF.

This chain's CDR3 is CATTPGQGHHEQYF. The CDR3 nucleotides are TGTGCCACCACTCCCGGACAGGGGCACCACGAGCAGTACTTC. The chain carries TRBV24-1 and TRBJ2-7, with 9 bases matching TRBD1. This CDR3 has 14 amino acids. CDR1 is KGHDR and CDR2 is SFDVKD in the germline V gene. Trimming cost V 8 bases and J 5 bases; bases outside gene matches: 9.

The genes are TRBV7-8 and TRBJ1-2; D not resolved. The CDR3 extends over 14 amino acids. Germline V gives CDR1 SGHVS, CDR2 FQNEAQ. The ends were cut back, 2 bases at V and 0 bases at J, with 7 bases in the middle. The CDR3 bases are TGTGCCAGCAGCTTATCACAGCCTAACTATGGCTACACCTTC. Translating gives CASSLSQPNYGYTF.

This rearrangement joins TRBV11-3 to TRBJ2-3, with a weak D call TRBD2 (6 bases). V lost 4 bases and J 0 bases, leaving 11 bases between the germline ends. The CDR3 runs 15 residues. The germline CDR1 and CDR2 sequences are SGHNT and YENEEA. In DNA, the CDR3 is TGTGCCAGCAGCTATGGGGGGTCGAGCACAGATACGCAGTATTTT. Its translation: CASSYGGSSTDTQYF. The complete variable domain, with remaining parts taken from reference TRBV11-3 and TRBJ2-3, reads EAGVVQSPRYKIIEKKQPVAFWCNPISGHNTLYWYLQNLGQGPELLIRYENEEAVDDSQLPKDRFSAERLKGVDSTLKIQPAELGDSAVYLCASSYGGSSTDTQYFGPGTRLTVL.

The chain links TRBV9 to TRBJ2-5; 13 bases match TRBD2. V was pared by 3 bases and J by 1 base, with 3 bases of the junction left unmatched. In germline, CDR1 is SGDLS, CDR2 YYNGEE. The CDR3 runs 16 residues. The CDR3 DNA is TGTGCCAGCAGCGCGGGACTAGCGGGACCCCAAGAGACCCAGTACTTC. It yields the protein CASSAGLAGPQETQYF.